Below, 21 T cell receptor beta chains from the same sample are listed, as sequenced in a study of blood T cell repertoires in COVID-19. Measured with immunoSEQ multiplex PCR; TCRdb has only the in-frame clones, and not every one. The sample contains about 330,000 clones, approximately 88% of which appear only once. The sequenced sample consisted of peripheral blood. Receptors originate from a woman between 45 and 60 years old with active or convalescent COVID-19.

The rearrangement links TRBV28 to TRBJ2-7; 10 bases are a match to TRBD2. Germline CDR1 MDHEN, CDR2 SYDVKM. The CDR3 sequence is 13 residues long. V shed 7 bases and J 4 bases; nucleotides not matched to a gene: 4. The CDR3 loop is CASKLAGVYEQYF. The CDR3 DNA is TGTGCCAGCAAGCTAGCGGGAGTTTACGAGCAGTACTTC.

J is TRBJ2-2 and V is TRBV11-3, with D possibly matching TRBD2 (6 bases). Per germline, CDR1 SGHNT and CDR2 YENEEA. With 7 bases removed from V and 4 bases from J, the gap between germline ends came to 13 bases. The CDR3 runs to 14 residues. CDR3 DNA: TGTGCCAGCAAAGTCTCGGAGGGCACCGGGGAGCTGTTTTTT. This gives the protein CASKVSEGTGELFF.

V and J are TRBV4-2 and TRBJ1-5; a possible D gene is TRBD1 (5 bases). Trimming stripped 0 bases from V and 5 bases from J, with 11 bases between. The CDR3 covers 15 residues. Germline-derived CDR1 and CDR2 are LGHNA and YNFKEQ. CDR3 amino acids: CASSQEGREDQPQHF. The CDR3 DNA sequence: TGTGCCAGCAGCCAAGAGGGCAGGGAGGATCAGCCCCAGCATTTT.

This clone was seen only once. CDR3 sequence reads: CASSARLADTYEQYF. The CDR3 nucleotides are TGTGCCAGCAGCGCCAGGCTAGCGGATACCTACGAGCAGTACTTC. The chain carries TRBV9 and TRBJ2-7; 7 nucleotides align to TRBD2. CDR1 is SGDLS and CDR2 is YYNGEE in the germline V gene. This CDR3 has 15 amino acids. Unmatched junction bases numbered 8, after V lost 3 bases and J lost 2 bases.

The chain couples TRBV19 to TRBJ2-1, with 7 bases aligning to TRBD2. CDR3 length: 14 amino acids. Looked up from germline, CDR1 is LNHDA and CDR2 is SQIVND (reference sequence). V lost 8 bases to trimming and J lost 7 bases; unmatched junction nucleotides: 11. CDR3 protein: CASSQTGGTNEQFF. The CDR3 DNA sequence: TGTGCCAGTTCCCAAACGGGGGGAACGAATGAGCAGTTCTTC.

J is TRBJ2-1 and V is TRBV10-2, with 12 bases identical to TRBD2. Germline V gene lookup returns CDR1 WSHSY and CDR2 SAAADI. This CDR3 is built from 15 residues. After removal of 8 bases from V and 9 bases from J, the junction contained 11 bases not matched to a gene. CDR3 in amino acids: CASLSTSGGPGEQFF. The CDR3 DNA is TGCGCCAGCCTTTCCACTAGCGGGGGGCCGGGTGAGCAGTTCTTC.

The chain has TRBV28 and TRBJ1-3; 8 bases line up with TRBD1. The germline gives CDR1 MDHEN, CDR2 SYDVKM. J lost 0 bases, V lost 6 bases, and 10 bases had no gene match. The CDR3 loop spans 17 amino acids. The DNA for the CDR3 is TGTGCCAGCAGCCGACCCCTTACAGGGGGCTCTGGAAACACCATATATTTT. Encoded protein: CASSRPLTGGSGNTIYF.

Only one count was recorded for this clone. The J gene is TRBJ1-5, the V gene TRBV11-2; D might be TRBD1 (5 bases). V lost 1 base and J 4 bases, leaving 11 bases between the germline ends. The CDR3 consists of 15 residues. Germline CDR1 SGHAT, CDR2 FQNNGV. The CDR3: CASSLGQGINQPQHF. The CDR3 nucleotides read TGTGCCAGCAGCTTAGGTCAGGGTATTAATCAGCCCCAGCATTTT.

CDR3 protein: CASSQAGTGLTEAFF. The CDR3 coding sequence is TGCGCCAGCAGCCAAGCCGGGACAGGGCTCACTGAAGCTTTCTTT. The chain is built from TRBV4-1 and TRBJ1-1, with 9 bases aligning to TRBD1. V trimming: 1 base; J trimming: 4 bases; junction bases outside the gene matches: 4. The CDR3 has 15 residues. Germline V CDR1 and CDR2: MGHRA, YSYEKL.

J is TRBJ1-1 and V is TRBV30; D is unresolved. V was cut by 5 bases and J by 3 bases, with 10 bases left in between. The germline V gene has CDR1 GTSNPN and CDR2 SVGIG (reference sequence). The CDR3 runs 12 residues. The CDR3 DNA reads TGTGCCTGGTCAGGACTTTACACTGAAGCTTTCTTT. The encoded protein is CAWSGLYTEAFF.

The chain employs TRBV2 and TRBJ2-3; possible D gene TRBD1, 5 bases. V dropped 4 bases and J dropped 5 bases, with 16 bases sitting between them. The CDR3 has 15 residues. Germline V gives CDR1 SNHLY, CDR2 FYNNEI. The CDR3, as DNA: TGTGCCAGCAGTGGGCTTCAAAAGGGGTTAGATACGCAGTATTTT. This sequence encodes CASSGLQKGLDTQYF.

As to this clone: At one end the junction does not follow the germline gene, possibly because of a read error. V and J are TRBV19 and TRBJ2-3, with 8 bases aligning to TRBD2. Germline V gives CDR1 LNHDA, CDR2 SQIVND (reference sequence). The CDR3 runs to 14 residues. The CDR3 protein is CASSKSGSRDTQYF. The CDR3 bases are TGTGCCAGTAGTAAAAGCGGGAGCAGAGATACGCAGTATTTT.

This chain connects TRBV11-2 to TRBJ2-7; TRBD2 is a possible D gene (5 bases). The CDR3 is 18 amino acids. Germline lookup yields CDR1 SGHAT and CDR2 FQNNGV. Trimming took 0 bases from V and 5 from J, leaving 23 bases between them. CDR3 nucleotides: TGTGCCAGCAGCTTAGATTCGTTGAGACGGGGAGAGCTCGACGAGCAGTACTTC. Its translation: CASSLDSLRRGELDEQYF.

V usage is TRBV10-3 and J usage is TRBJ2-3; D possibly corresponds to TRBD2 (6 bases). Per germline, CDR1 ENHRY and CDR2 SYGVKD. The CDR3 totals 12 residues. The V end was cut by 7 bases, the J end by 5 bases, with 10 bases between. CDR3 protein: CAINSGGDTQYF. DNA for the CDR3: TGTGCCATCAACTCCGGGGGAGATACGCAGTATTTT.

This clone appeared once. This sequence joins TRBV7-3 and TRBJ2-3, with 7 bases fitting TRBD1. The V and J ends lost 1 base and 6 bases, in that order; junction bases with no gene match: 4. CDR1 is SGHTA and CDR2 is FQGTGA in the germline V gene. This CDR3 region has 14 residues. The CDR3 DNA is TGTGCCAGCAGCTTAAAGGGGGCGGACGATACGCAGTATTTT. This translates into CASSLKGADDTQYF.

This chain joins TRBV29-1 and TRBJ1-3; 11 bases map to TRBD1. The CDR3 runs 15 residues. V shed 4 bases, J shed 4 bases, and the junction held 6 bases outside the gene matches. Germline assignment: CDR1 SQVTM and CDR2 ANQGSEA. The CDR3 spells CSVALGQGVGNTIYF. The CDR3 coding sequence is TGCAGCGTTGCATTGGGACAGGGGGTAGGAAACACCATATATTTT.

The chain uses TRBV27 and TRBJ1-6; D unclear. The CDR3 loop spans 18 amino acids. Trimming shortened V by 0 bases and J by 6 bases, and 18 bases separated the two germline ends. Germline-derived CDR1 and CDR2 are MNHEY and SMNVEV (reference sequence). The CDR3 loop reads CASSLSSFRSLFNSPLHF. In nucleotides, the CDR3 is TGTGCCAGCAGTTTATCCTCATTTCGGAGTCTCTTTAATTCACCCCTCCACTTT.

CDR3: CASSSNRDYNEQFF. CDR3 bases: TGCGCCAGCAGCTCGAACCGGGACTACAATGAGCAGTTCTTC. This chain uses TRBV5-1 with TRBJ2-1, with D possibly TRBD2 on 5 matching bases. The CDR3 is made up of 14 amino acids. In germline, CDR1 is SGHRS, CDR2 YFSETQ. Between the trimmed V and J ends, which lost 3 bases and 3 bases, there was a span of 10 bases.

For this clone: Additional DNA sequences in this sample encode the identical CDR3. This chain joins TRBV7-9 and TRBJ1-5, with 8 bases matching TRBD1. CDR3 length equals 14 residues. Trimming at V came to 5 bases and at J to 2 bases, leaving 2 bases not matched to a gene. CDR1 is SEHNR and CDR2 is FQNEAQ in the germline V gene (reference sequence). The CDR3 DNA reads TGTGCCAGCAGCCTGACAGGGGGCAATCAGCCCCAGCATTTT. This sequence encodes CASSLTGGNQPQHF. Complete variable domain (other parts from reference TRBV7-9 and TRBJ1-5): DTGVSQNPRHKITKRGQNVTFRCDPISEHNRLYWYRQTLGQGPEFLTYFQNEAQLEKSRLLSDRFSAERPKGSFSTLEIQRTEQGDSAMYLCASSLTGGNQPQHFGDGTRLSIL.

This sequence joins TRBV7-2 and TRBJ1-1, with 9 bases matching TRBD1. With V trimmed by 8 bases and J by 6 bases, 7 bases remained unmatched. This CDR3 is built from 13 residues. The germline V gene has CDR1 SGHTA and CDR2 FQGNSA. This chain's CDR3 is CASGRQGEAEAFF. CDR3 in DNA: TGTGCCAGCGGACGACAGGGGGAGGCTGAAGCTTTCTTT.

To note about this clone: One end of the junction does not line up with germline, which may come from a read error. The chain has TRBV7-7 and TRBJ2-1; no clear D. This CDR3 has 13 amino acids. Germline loops: CDR1 SSHAT, CDR2 FNYEAQ (reference sequence). Written as DNA, the CDR3 is TGTGCTAGCAGCTTACACCAAGCGTCCGAGCAGTTCTTC. Translating it yields CASSLHQASEQFF.